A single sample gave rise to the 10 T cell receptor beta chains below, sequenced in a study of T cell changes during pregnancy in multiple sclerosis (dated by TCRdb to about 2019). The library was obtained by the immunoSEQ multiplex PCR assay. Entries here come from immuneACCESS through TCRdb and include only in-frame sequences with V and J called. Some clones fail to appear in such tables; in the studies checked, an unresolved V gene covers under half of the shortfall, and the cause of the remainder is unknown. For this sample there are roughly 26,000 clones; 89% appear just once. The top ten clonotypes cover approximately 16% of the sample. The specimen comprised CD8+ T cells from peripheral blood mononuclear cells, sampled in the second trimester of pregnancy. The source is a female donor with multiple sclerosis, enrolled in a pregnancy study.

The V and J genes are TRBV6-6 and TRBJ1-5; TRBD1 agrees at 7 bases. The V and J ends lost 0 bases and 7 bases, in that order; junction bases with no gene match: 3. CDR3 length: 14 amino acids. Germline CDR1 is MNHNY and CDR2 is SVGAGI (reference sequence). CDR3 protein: CASSYSSGGQPQHF. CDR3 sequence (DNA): TGTGCCAGCAGTTACTCCTCAGGGGGACAGCCCCAGCATTTT.

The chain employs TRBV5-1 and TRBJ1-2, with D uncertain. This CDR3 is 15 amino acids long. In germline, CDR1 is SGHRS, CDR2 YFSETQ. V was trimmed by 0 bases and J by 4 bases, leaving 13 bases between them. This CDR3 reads CASSLVTASPYGYTF. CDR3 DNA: TGCGCCAGCAGCTTGGTAACAGCTTCTCCCTATGGCTACACCTTC.

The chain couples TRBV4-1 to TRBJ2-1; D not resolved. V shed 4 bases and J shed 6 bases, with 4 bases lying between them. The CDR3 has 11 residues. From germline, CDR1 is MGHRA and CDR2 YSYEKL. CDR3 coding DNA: TGCGCCAGCAGCCGCAGCAATGAGCAGTTCTTC. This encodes CASSRSNEQFF.

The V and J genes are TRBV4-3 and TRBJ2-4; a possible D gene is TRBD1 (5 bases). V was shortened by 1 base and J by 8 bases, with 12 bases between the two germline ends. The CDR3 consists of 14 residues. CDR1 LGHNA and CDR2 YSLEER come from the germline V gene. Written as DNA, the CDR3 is TGCGCCAGCAGCCAAGGGACAAGTTTGGACATTCAGTACTTC. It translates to CASSQGTSLDIQYF.

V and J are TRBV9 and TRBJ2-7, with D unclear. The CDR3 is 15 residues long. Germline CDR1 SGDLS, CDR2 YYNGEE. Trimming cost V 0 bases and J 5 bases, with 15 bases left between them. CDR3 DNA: TGTGCCAGCAGCGTAGATGAGCGTCGCTGGGACGAGCAGTACTTC. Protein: CASSVDERRWDEQYF.

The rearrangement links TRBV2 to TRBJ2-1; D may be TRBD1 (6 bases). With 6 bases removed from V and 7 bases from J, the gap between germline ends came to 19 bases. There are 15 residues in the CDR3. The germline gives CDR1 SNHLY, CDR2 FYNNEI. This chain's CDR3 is CASRPNHDRWNEQFF. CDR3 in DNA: TGTGCCAGCAGGCCAAACCATGACAGGTGGAATGAGCAGTTCTTC.

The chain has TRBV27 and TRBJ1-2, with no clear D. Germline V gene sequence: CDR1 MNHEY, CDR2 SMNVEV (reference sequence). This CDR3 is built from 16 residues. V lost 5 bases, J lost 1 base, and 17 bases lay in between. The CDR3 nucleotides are TGTGCCAGCAGTCCGTCGAAGATTACAGTTAACTATGGCTACACCTTC. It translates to CASSPSKITVNYGYTF.

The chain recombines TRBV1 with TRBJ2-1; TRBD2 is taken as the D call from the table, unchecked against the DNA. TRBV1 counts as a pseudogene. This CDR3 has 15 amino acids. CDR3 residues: CTSSQARGGREAQFF. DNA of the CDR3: TGCACCAGCAGCCAAGCTAGGGGCGGGCGGGAGGCACAGTTCTTC.

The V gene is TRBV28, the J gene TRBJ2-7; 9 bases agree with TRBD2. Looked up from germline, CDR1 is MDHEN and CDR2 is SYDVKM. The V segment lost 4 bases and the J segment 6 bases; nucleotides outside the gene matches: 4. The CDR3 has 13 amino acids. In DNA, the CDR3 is TGTGCCAGCAGTTGGGGACTAGCAGGCGAGCAGTACTTC. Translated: CASSWGLAGEQYF. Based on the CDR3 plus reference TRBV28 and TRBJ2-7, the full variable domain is DVKVTQSSRYLVKRTGEKVFLECVQDMDHENMFWYRQDPGLGLRLIYFSYDVKMKEKGDIPEGYSVSREKKERFSLILESASTNQTSMYLCASSWGLAGEQYFGPGTRLTVT.

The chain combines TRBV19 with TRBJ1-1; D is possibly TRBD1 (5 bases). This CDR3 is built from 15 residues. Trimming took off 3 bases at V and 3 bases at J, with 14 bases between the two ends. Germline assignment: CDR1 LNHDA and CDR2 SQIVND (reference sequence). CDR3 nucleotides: TGTGCCAGTAGTATTTCAGCAGGGCTTTACACTGAAGCTTTCTTT. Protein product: CASSISAGLYTEAFF.